The present T cell receptor (beta chain) was sequenced within a study of blood T cell repertoires in COVID-19. Overall study context: Acute and convalescent COVID-19 specimens originated in the United States, Italy and Spain. T cells, B-cell-depleted T cells, or PBMCs provided the cDNA or gDNA that served as material.

In the authors' workflow: The assay estimated nucleated cells by amplifying reference gene primers. Profiled with immunoSEQ multiplex PCR; TCRdb holds only in-frame clones, not every one. That table supplies the V and J calls and clone size; D and trimming were determined from the DNA. Of about 150,000 clones in the sample, roughly four fifths are singletons; the top ten hold under 2%. The CDR3 runs to 13 residues. V dropped 8 bases and J dropped 5 bases, with 15 bases sitting between them. CDR1 and CDR2 from the germline V gene are LGHDT and YNNKEL (reference sequence). The sequenced sample consisted of peripheral blood. The receptor was isolated from an elderly man with acute or convalescent COVID-19. This chain joins TRBV3-1 (or the pseudogene TRBV3-2) and TRBJ2-5; a possible D gene is TRBD1 (6 bases). CDR3 region: CASLTGIWETQYF. Here the CDR3 DNA reads TGTGCCAGCCTAACAGGGATTTGGGAGACCCAGTACTTC.